This TCR beta chain was sequenced for a study of T cell responses to AZD1222 COVID-19 vaccine. Whole-study results and caveats: Reportedly, nearly half of unique spike TCRs recognized epitopes outside B.1.351/B.1.1.7 mutations. Clonal diversity may have been underestimated in mostly white British donors. Just a handful of people given AZD1222 tested seropositive at baseline.

This CDR3 comprises 15 residues. The trim removed 4 bases at V and 6 bases at J, leaving 8 bases unmatched. Germline V CDR1 and CDR2: SGHNT, YYREEE (reference sequence). A remark on this clone: Its antigen is not known.

Assay used: immunoSEQ multiplex PCR; TCRdb lists only in-frame clones, some missing. The sample gives under 250,000 clones, about 93% of which show up once; over 0.95% is in the top ten. The rearrangement links TRBV5-4 to TRBJ1-2; TRBD1 aligns across 11 bases. The specimen comprised peripheral blood, sampled on day 0 of MenACWY control vaccination. The origin of this receptor is an adult in good health. In nucleotides, the CDR3 is TGTGCCAGCAGCCACGGACAGGGGGCTTTCCATGGCTACACCTTC. Translating gives CASSHGQGAFHGYTF. Full variable domain (outside the CDR3, taken from reference TRBV5-4 and TRBJ1-2): ETGVTQSPTHLIKTRGQQVTLRCSSQSGHNTVSWYQQALGQGPQFIFQYYREEENGRGNFPPRFSGLQFPNYSSELNVNALELDDSALYLCASSHGQGAFHGYTFGSGTRLTVV.